This entry is about one TCR beta chain. Treatment here: oral pan-JAK inhibitor, 5-10 mg twice daily. These data come from a study of CD8+ T cells in alopecia areata. The CDR3 length is 14 residues. V lost 3 bases and J 3 bases, leaving 14 bases between the germline ends. Germline V gives CDR1 GTSNPN, CDR2 SVGIG (reference sequence). cDNA serving as the sequencing template came from extracted, reverse transcribed RNA. TCRdb keeps only in-frame clones here, not all; method: immunoSEQ multiplex PCR. The sample includes about 42,000 clones, under 70% seen only once; the top ten take roughly 20%. V gene TRBV30 combines with J gene TRBJ1-1; D not resolved. Specimen: CD8+ T cells sorted from blood, collected at week 4, from a patient treated with tofacitinib. This receptor was obtained from a human donor with alopecia areata. The CDR3 spells CAWRWFGGDTEAFF. The CDR3 DNA follows: TGTGCCTGGAGGTGGTTCGGCGGGGACACTGAAGCTTTCTTT.